This T cell receptor (beta chain) was observed in a study of T-cell reconstitution after alpha-beta-depleted transplantation in children. Unmatched junction bases numbered 10, after V lost 11 bases and J lost 6 bases. The CDR3 has 14 amino acids. In germline, CDR1 is SGHTA, CDR2 FQGNSA. In its sample, this clonotype was seen many times. The TCRbeta library was prepared with unique molecular identifiers. In TCRdb, the PCR reads were re-called with MiXCR into one record per CDR3 protein. Of some 600,000 distinct CDR3 sequences listed, about 15% were seen once; the top ten hold 0.85% to 1.3%. The sample was PBMCs from the stem cell graft donor, taken from the stem cell graft. The V call is TRBV7-2, the J call TRBJ1-6, with 7 positions matching TRBD1. The receptor comes from a human donor who donated a stem cell graft to a child with acute myeloid leukemia. The CDR3 DNA reads as TGTGCCGGCGGTCTTACAGGGGTTAATTCACCCCTCCACTTT. The encoded protein is CAGGLTGVNSPLHF.